Listed below are T cell receptor beta chains from one sample, sequenced in a study of blood T cell repertoires in COVID-19. TCRdb's table, derived via immunoSEQ multiplex PCR, lists solely in-frame clones and lacks some. The sample contains 300,000 to 400,000 clones, approximately 90% of which appear only once. The source material was PBMCs or T cells enriched from blood (not recorded which). Source of these receptors: a woman under 40 with acute COVID-19. The CDR3 runs from the conserved cysteine through the conserved F or W. A D gene is named only where the DNA matches it firmly. A clone size is listed for some rows: how often the clone was seen (once, few, many), or a class if it is expanded.

few,.,TRBV6-5,TRBJ1-3,CASSFGRAGNTIYF,TGTGCCAGCAGTTTCGGCAGGGCTGGAAACACCATATATTTT
.,TRBD1,TRBV5-1,TRBJ1-1,CASSLWTGGIGNTEAFF,TGCGCCAGCAGCTTGTGGACAGGGGGGATCGGGAACACTGAAGCTTTCTTT
.,TRBD2,TRBV7-3,TRBJ2-3,CASSLSGGLPHTQYF,TGTGCCAGCAGCTTAAGCGGGGGACTCCCACATACGCAGTATTTT
.,TRBD1,TRBV7-2,TRBJ1-5,CASRKRQGPQPQHF,TGTGCCAGCAGGAAACGACAGGGGCCTCAGCCCCAGCATTTT
.,TRBD1,TRBV5-1,TRBJ2-1,CASSSSGGAYNEQFF,TGCGCCAGCAGCTCGTCAGGGGGCGCTTACAATGAGCAGTTCTTC
.,.,TRBV12-2,TRBJ1-2,CASRVQPRDTRYGYTF,TGTGCAAGTCGCGTACAGCCCCGGGACACCCGCTATGGCTACACCTTC
.,.,TRBV18,TRBJ2-1,CASSPPNGNEQFF,TGTGCCAGCTCACCACCAAACGGCAATGAGCAGTTCTTC
few,.,TRBV1,TRBJ1-1,CTSSHTGRPEAFF,TGCACCAGCAGCCATACGGGTCGGCCTGAAGCTTTCTTT
few,TRBD1,TRBV12-5,TRBJ1-1,CASAWTGAGTEAFF,TGTGCTAGTGCCTGGACAGGGGCAGGGACTGAAGCTTTCTTT
once,.,TRBV7-2,TRBJ2-7,CASSLRSRYEQYF,TGTGCCAGCAGCTTACGGTCCCGGTACGAGCAGTACTTC
.,.,TRBV6-1,TRBJ1-2,CASSDGGTIRGYTF,TGTGCCAGCAGTGATGGGGGGACTATCAGGGGCTACACCTTC
.,TRBD1,TRBV24-1,TRBJ2-7,CASSKGANEQYF,TGTGCCTCAAGCAAGGGGGCGAACGAGCAGTACTTC
.,.,TRBV24-1,TRBJ1-3,CATSPNSGNTIYF,TGTGCCACCAGCCCCAACTCTGGAAACACCATATATTTT
once,.,TRBV7-5,TRBJ1-2,CVRSQGGRGVYGYTF,TGTGTCAGAAGCCAAGGGGGCAGGGGAGTATATGGCTACACCTTC
.,.,TRBV4-2,TRBJ1-2,CASSQVGGDVYGYTF,TGTGCCAGCAGCCAAGTTGGAGGGGACGTTTATGGCTACACCTTC
.,.,TRBV9,TRBJ1-2,CASRVMWGTVGVHYGYTF,TGTGCCAGCAGGGTAATGTGGGGAACCGTAGGGGTTCACTATGGCTACACCTTC
.,TRBD1,TRBV19,TRBJ1-2,CASRYRGGPHYGYTF,TGTGCCAGTAGGTACAGGGGAGGCCCCCACTATGGCTACACCTTC
.,TRBD1,TRBV10-3,TRBJ2-1,CAISQPQGGLNEQFF,TGTGCCATCAGCCAACCACAGGGGGGACTCAATGAGCAGTTCTTC
.,.,TRBV5-5,TRBJ2-7,CASSSGRAEQYF,TGTGCCAGCAGCTCAGGCAGGGCCGAGCAGTACTTC
.,TRBD2,TRBV7-8,TRBJ2-3,CASSLLGGSGDTQYF,TGTGCCAGCAGCTTACTCGGGGGGTCGGGAGATACGCAGTATTTT
.,TRBD1,TRBV6-1,TRBJ1-1,CASSGRAGGGNTEAFF,TGTGCCAGCAGTGGGAGGGCAGGGGGCGGCAACACTGAAGCTTTCTTT
.,.,TRBV2,TRBJ1-5,CASSEHGQGKLPQHF,TGTGCCAGCAGTGAACACGGGCAGGGAAAGCTGCCCCAGCATTTT
.,.,TRBV12-3/TRBV12-4,TRBJ1-1,CASKLGLNTEAFF,TGTGCCAGCAAATTGGGGCTGAACACTGAAGCTTTCTTT
.,TRBD2,TRBV6-2/TRBV6-3,TRBJ2-1,CASSSLSGKDNEQFF,TGTGCCAGCAGTTCCCTCAGCGGGAAGGACAATGAGCAGTTCTTC
.,.,TRBV18,TRBJ2-3,CASSPRITDTQYF,TGTGCCAGCTCACCGCGAATCACAGATACGCAGTATTTT
once,.,TRBV7-2,TRBJ2-7,CASSGRSGYEQYF,TGTGCCAGCAGCGGTCGATCGGGCTACGAGCAGTACTTC
.,.,TRBV6-4,TRBJ2-2,CASGNSGTGELFF,TGTGCCAGCGGAAACTCGGGCACCGGGGAGCTGTTTTTT
.,TRBD1,TRBV6-5,TRBJ2-7,CASSYHHAQGVGEQYF,TGTGCCAGCAGTTACCACCACGCACAGGGGGTTGGGGAGCAGTACTTC
.,TRBD1,TRBV29-1,TRBJ2-7,CSVSDRGSSYEQYF,TGCAGCGTTTCCGACAGGGGGAGCTCCTACGAGCAGTACTTC
.,.,TRBV5-1,TRBJ2-7,CASRMFGDYEQYF,TGCGCCAGCAGGATGTTCGGGGACTACGAGCAGTACTTC
.,.,TRBV18,TRBJ1-4,CASSSDSNEKLFF,TGTGCCAGCTCATCTGACAGTAATGAAAAACTGTTTTTT
.,.,TRBV3-1/TRBV3-2,TRBJ2-7,CASSQSREQYF,TGTGCCAGCAGCCAATCCCGTGAGCAGTACTTC
.,.,TRBV27,TRBJ1-5,CASSIRGADNQPQHF,TGTGCCAGCAGTATACGGGGGGCAGACAATCAGCCCCAGCATTTT
once,.,TRBV7-9,TRBJ2-5,CASSSPGKGAETQYF,TGTGCCAGCAGCTCGCCCGGCAAGGGAGCAGAGACCCAGTACTTC
few,TRBD1,TRBV7-9,TRBJ1-1,CASSLNQYRGAGTEAFF,TGTGCCAGCAGCTTAAATCAGTACAGGGGAGCGGGTACTGAAGCTTTCTTT
.,.,TRBV15,TRBJ1-6,CATSRDQGDSPLHF,TGTGCCACCAGCAGAGATCAGGGTGATTCACCCCTCCACTTT
.,.,TRBV19,TRBJ1-5,CASRIRGNQPQHF,TGTGCCAGTAGGATCAGGGGCAATCAGCCCCAGCATTTT
.,.,TRBV9,TRBJ1-2,CASSVEGPGVNYGYTF,TGTGCCAGCAGCGTAGAAGGCCCAGGGGTCAACTATGGCTACACCTTC
few,TRBD2,TRBV2,TRBJ2-3,CASSPRAGGTDTQYF,TGTGCCAGCAGTCCCAGGGCGGGGGGCACAGATACGCAGTATTTT
.,.,TRBV20-1,TRBJ1-1,CSAYPQEGAFF,TGCAGTGCTTACCCCCAGGAGGGAGCTTTCTTT
few,TRBD1,TRBV30,TRBJ1-3,CAWTFYRGLGGNTIYF,TGTGCCTGGACTTTCTACAGGGGGTTAGGTGGAAACACCATATATTTT
.,.,TRBV5-1,TRBJ1-3,CASSFRGRPADTGIGNTIYF,TGCGCCAGCAGCTTCCGCGGCCGACCGGCCGACACAGGGATCGGAAACACCATATATTTT
once,TRBD1,TRBV24-1,TRBJ2-2,CATSGTGVTGELFF,TGTGCCACCTCCGGGACAGGGGTCACCGGGGAGCTGTTTTTT
few,.,TRBV9,TRBJ1-4,CASSAETGFNEKLFF,TGTGCCAGCAGCGCGGAGACAGGCTTTAATGAAAAACTGTTTTTT
once,TRBD1,TRBV2,TRBJ1-6,CASRGQGAVSSPLHF,TGTGCCAGCAGGGGACAGGGGGCGGTAAGCTCACCCCTCCACTTT
.,TRBD1,TRBV7-8,TRBJ2-7,CASSLVSGAGGYEQYF,TGTGCCAGCAGCTTAGTATCCGGGGCAGGGGGTTACGAGCAGTACTTC
.,.,TRBV19,TRBJ1-5,CASSIQGGREPQHF,TGTGCCAGTAGTATTCAAGGAGGGCGAGAGCCCCAGCATTTT
.,TRBD1,TRBV7-3,TRBJ2-2,CASSFRMDRGAGGELFF,TGTGCCAGCAGCTTTCGGATGGACAGGGGGGCGGGCGGGGAGCTGTTTTTT
.,.,TRBV11-2,TRBJ1-1,CASSLTNTEAFF,TGTGCCAGCAGCCTAACCAACACTGAAGCTTTCTTT
.,TRBD2,TRBV27,TRBJ2-3,CASSLEGPLTRTSGNTDTQYF,TGTGCCAGCAGTTTAGAAGGCCCCCTTACTCGGACTAGCGGAAACACAGATACGCAGTATTTT